This TCR beta chain was found in a study of PD-1 blockade in classical Hodgkin lymphoma. Study context: Patients got intravenous nivolumab 3 mg/kg every 2 weeks.

With 5 bases removed from V and 15 bases from J, the gap between germline ends came to 11 bases. Germline V gene lookup returns CDR1 SEHNR and CDR2 FQNEAQ (reference sequence). This CDR3 has 10 amino acids. Data came from immunoSEQ multiplex PCR; TCRdb stores just in-frame clones and leaves some out. The sample shows about 30,000 clones, about 70% of them seen only once. Brentuximab vedotin exposure varied, and every patient relapsed after autologous stem cell transplantation. Material: peripheral blood mononuclear cells (PBMCs), obtained before the second cycle of nivolumab. The gene calls are TRBV7-9 and TRBJ2-1; the D gene is possibly TRBD2 (5 bases). The sequence came from a human donor with classical Hodgkin lymphoma. The CDR3 here is CASSQEATFF. The CDR3 DNA reads as TGTGCCAGCAGCCAGGAGGCCACGTTCTTC.